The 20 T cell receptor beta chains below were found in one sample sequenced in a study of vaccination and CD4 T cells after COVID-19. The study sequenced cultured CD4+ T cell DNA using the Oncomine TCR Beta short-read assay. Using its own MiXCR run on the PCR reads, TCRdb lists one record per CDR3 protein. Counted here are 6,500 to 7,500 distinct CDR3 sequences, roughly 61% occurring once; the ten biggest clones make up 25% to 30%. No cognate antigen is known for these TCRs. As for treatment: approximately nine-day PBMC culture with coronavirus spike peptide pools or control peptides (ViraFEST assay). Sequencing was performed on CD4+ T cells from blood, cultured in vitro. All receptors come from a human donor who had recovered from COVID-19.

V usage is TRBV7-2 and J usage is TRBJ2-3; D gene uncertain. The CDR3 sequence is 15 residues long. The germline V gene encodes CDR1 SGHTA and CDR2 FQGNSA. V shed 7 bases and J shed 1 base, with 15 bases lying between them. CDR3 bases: TGTGCCAGCAAAAAATATAAGCCTGGCACAGATACGCAGTATTTT. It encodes CASKKYKPGTDTQYF.

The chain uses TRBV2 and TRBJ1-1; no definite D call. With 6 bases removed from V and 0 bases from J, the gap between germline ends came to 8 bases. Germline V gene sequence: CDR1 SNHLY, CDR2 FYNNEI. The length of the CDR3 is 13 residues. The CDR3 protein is CASSPEMNTEAFF. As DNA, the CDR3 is TGTGCCAGCAGCCCCGAAATGAACACTGAAGCTTTCTTT.

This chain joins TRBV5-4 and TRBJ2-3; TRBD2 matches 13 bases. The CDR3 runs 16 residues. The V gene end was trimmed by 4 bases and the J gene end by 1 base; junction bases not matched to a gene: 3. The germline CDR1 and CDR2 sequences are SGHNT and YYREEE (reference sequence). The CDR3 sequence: CASSTGLAGGTDTQYF. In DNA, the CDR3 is TGTGCCAGCAGCACCGGACTAGCGGGGGGCACAGATACGCAGTATTTT.

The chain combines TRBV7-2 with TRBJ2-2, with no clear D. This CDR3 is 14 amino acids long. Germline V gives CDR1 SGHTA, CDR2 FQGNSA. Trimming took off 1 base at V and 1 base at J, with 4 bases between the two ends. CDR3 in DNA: TGTGCCAGCAGCTTAGACTGGAACACCGGGGAGCTGTTTTTT. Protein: CASSLDWNTGELFF.

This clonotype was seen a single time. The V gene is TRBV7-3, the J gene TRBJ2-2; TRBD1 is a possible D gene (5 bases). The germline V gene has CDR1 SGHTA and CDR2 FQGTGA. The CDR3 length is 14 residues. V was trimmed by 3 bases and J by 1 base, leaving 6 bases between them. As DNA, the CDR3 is TGTGCCAGCAGCTTGGGGCAGAACACCGGGGAGCTGTTTTTT. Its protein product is CASSLGQNTGELFF.

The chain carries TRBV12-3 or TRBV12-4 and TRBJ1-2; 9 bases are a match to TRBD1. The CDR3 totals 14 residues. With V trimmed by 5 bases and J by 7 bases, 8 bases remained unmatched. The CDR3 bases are TGTGCCAGCAGTCGATGGACAGGGGACAGTGGCTACACCTTC. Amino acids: CASSRWTGDSGYTF.

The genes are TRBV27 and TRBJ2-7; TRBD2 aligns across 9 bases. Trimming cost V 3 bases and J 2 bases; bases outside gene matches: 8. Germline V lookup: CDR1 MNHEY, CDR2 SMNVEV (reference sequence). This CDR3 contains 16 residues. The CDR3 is CASSFLAGPNTYEQYF. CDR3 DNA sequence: TGTGCCAGCAGTTTCCTAGCGGGACCCAATACCTACGAGCAGTACTTC.

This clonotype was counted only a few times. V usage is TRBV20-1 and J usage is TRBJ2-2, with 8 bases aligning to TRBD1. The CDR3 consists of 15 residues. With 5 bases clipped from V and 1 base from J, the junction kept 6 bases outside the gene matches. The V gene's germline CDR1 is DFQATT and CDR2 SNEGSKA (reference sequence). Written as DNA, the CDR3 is TGCAGTGCTTCCGGGACAGGAGGGAACACCGGGGAGCTGTTTTTT. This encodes CSASGTGGNTGELFF.

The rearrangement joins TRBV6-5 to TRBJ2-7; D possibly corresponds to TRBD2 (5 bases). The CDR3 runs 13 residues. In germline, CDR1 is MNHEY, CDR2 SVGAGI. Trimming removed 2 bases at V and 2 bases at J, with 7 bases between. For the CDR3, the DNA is TGTGCCAGCAGTTACCCGGGAACCTACGAGCAGTACTTC. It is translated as CASSYPGTYEQYF.

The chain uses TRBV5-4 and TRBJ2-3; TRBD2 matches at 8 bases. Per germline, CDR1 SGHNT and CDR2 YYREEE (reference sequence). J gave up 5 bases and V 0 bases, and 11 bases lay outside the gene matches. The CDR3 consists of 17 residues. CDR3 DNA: TGTGCCAGCAGCTTGGTTCCTCCGGGACTAGGCAAAGATACGCAGTATTTT. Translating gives CASSLVPPGLGKDTQYF.

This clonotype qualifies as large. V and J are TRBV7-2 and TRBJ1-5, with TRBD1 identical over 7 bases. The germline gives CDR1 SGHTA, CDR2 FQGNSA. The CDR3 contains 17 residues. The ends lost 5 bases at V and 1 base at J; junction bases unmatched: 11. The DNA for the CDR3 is TGTGCCAGCAGCCCTCGGACAGGACTTGGAAGCAATCAGCCCCAGCATTTT. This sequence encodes CASSPRTGLGSNQPQHF.

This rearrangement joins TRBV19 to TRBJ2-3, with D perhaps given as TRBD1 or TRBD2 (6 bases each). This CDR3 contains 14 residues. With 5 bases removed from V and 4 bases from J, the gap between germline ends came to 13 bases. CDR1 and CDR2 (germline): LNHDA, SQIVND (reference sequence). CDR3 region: CASSSWGAADTQYF. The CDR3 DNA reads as TGTGCCAGTAGTTCGTGGGGGGCGGCAGATACGCAGTATTTT.

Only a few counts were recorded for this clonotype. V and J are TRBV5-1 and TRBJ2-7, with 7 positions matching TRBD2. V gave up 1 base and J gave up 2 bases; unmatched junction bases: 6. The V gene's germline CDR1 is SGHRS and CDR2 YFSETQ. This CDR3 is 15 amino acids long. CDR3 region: CASSLTGLGAYEQYF. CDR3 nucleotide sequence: TGCGCCAGCAGCTTGACAGGACTAGGGGCCTACGAGCAGTACTTC. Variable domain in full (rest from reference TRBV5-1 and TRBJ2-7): KAGVTQTPRYLIKTRGQQVTLSCSPISGHRSVSWYQQTPGQGLQFLFEYFSETQRNKGNFPGRFSGRQFSNSRSEMNVSTLELGDSALYLCASSLTGLGAYEQYFGPGTRLTVT.

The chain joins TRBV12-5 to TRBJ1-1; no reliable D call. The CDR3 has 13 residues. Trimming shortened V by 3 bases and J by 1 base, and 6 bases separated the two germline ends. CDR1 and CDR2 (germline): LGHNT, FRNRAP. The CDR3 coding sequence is TGTGCTAGTGGTTTCGGGGAGAACACTGAAGCTTTCTTT. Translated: CASGFGENTEAFF.

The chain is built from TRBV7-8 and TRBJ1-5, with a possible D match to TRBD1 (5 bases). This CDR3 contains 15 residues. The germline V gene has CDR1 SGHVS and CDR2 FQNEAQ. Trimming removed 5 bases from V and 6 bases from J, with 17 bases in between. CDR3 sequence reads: CASSRDPRVGQPQHF. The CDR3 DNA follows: TGTGCCAGCAGCCGGGACCCAAGAGTGGGTCAGCCCCAGCATTTT.

CDR3 region: CASRNQLYEQYF. The CDR3 DNA follows: TGTGCCAGCCGGAACCAGCTTTACGAGCAGTACTTC. V and J are TRBV6-1 and TRBJ2-7; no reliable D call. The germline V gene encodes CDR1 MNHNS and CDR2 SASEGT. The CDR3 totals 12 residues. Trimming cost V 8 bases and J 4 bases, with 12 bases left between them.

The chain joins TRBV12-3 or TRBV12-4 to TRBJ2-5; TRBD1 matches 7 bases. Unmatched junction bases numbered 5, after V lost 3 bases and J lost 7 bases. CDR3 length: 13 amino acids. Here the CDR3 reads CASSFEGAGTQYF. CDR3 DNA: TGTGCCAGCAGTTTCGAGGGGGCTGGGACCCAGTACTTC.

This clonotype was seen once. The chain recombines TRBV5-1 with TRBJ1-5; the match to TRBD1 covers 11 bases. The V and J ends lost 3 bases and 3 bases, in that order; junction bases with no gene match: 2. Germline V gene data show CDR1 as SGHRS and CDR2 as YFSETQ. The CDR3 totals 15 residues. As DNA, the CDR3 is TGCGCCAGCAGCTGGACAGGGGGCCTCAATCAGCCCCAGCATTTT. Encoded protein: CASSWTGGLNQPQHF.

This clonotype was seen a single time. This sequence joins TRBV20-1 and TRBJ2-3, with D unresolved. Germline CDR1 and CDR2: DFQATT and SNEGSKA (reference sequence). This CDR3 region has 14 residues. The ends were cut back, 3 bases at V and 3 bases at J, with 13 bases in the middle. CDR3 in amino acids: CSASVGWRTDTQYF. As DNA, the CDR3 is TGCAGTGCTAGTGTAGGGTGGCGGACAGATACGCAGTATTTT.

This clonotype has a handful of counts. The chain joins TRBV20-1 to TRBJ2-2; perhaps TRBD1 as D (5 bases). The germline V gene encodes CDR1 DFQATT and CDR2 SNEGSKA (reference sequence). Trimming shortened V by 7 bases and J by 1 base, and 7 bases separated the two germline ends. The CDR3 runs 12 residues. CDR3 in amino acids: CSGQGNTGELFF. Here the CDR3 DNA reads TGCAGTGGGCAGGGGAACACCGGGGAGCTGTTTTTT.